Listed here is a single TCR beta chain. Antigen specificity is unknown. Trimming removed 4 bases at V and 3 bases at J, with 10 bases between. The CDR3 consists of 13 residues. From germline, CDR1 is SGHTA and CDR2 FQGNSA. The record originates from a study of cytotoxic CD8 clonotypes in ibrutinib-treated CLL. Study in general: Responses comprised 24 partial and 2 complete; at median about 68 months, about 14 remained remitted and about twelve progressed.

Only in-frame clones appear in the TCRdb table, and some are missing; sequencing was by immunoSEQ multiplex PCR. The repertoire holds approximately 60,000 clones, with 50% to 70% as singletons. Study-wide findings and caveats: Clonality at baseline surpassed age-matched healthy donors and tracked circulating CD8+ T-cell counts. Increased clonality at ibrutinib response gave way to a return toward baseline at progression.

This TCR was sampled from a human donor with chronic lymphocytic leukemia. Here the sequenced sample was PBMCs, taken at disease progression, from a patient treated with ibrutinib. The genes are TRBV7-2 and TRBJ2-7, with a possible D match to TRBD2 (6 bases). The CDR3 DNA reads as TGTGCCAGCAGCTCAGGACTATTCTACGAGCAGTACTTC. This sequence encodes CASSSGLFYEQYF.